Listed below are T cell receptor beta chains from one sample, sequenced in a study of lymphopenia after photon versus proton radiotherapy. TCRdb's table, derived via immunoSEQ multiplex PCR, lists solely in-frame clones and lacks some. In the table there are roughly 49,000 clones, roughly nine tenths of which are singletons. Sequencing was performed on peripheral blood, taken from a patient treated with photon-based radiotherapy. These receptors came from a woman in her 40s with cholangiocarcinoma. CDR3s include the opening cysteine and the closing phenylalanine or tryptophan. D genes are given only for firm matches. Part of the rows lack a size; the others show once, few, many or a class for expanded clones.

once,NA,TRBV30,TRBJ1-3,CAWTDPMRPLSSGNTIYF,TGTGCCTGGACCGACCCCATGCGTCCGCTCTCCTCTGGAAACACCATATATTTT
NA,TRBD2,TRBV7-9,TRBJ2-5,CASSLLAEQETQYF,TGTGCCAGCAGCTTACTAGCGGAGCAAGAGACCCAGTACTTC
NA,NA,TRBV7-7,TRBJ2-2,CASSSRLNTGELFF,TGTGCTAGCAGCTCCCGACTGAACACCGGGGAGCTGTTTTTT
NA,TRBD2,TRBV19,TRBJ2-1,CASSPPSLAEGYNEQFF,TGTGCCAGTAGTCCACCTTCACTAGCGGAGGGCTACAATGAGCAGTTCTTC
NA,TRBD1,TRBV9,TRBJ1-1,CASSGTGENTEAFF,TGTGCCAGCAGTGGGACAGGGGAGAACACTGAAGCTTTCTTT
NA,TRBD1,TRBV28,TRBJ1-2,CASSRGQGWGYGYTF,TGTGCCAGCAGCCGAGGACAGGGGTGGGGGTATGGCTACACCTTC
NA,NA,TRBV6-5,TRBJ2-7,CASSRRGTYEQYF,TGTGCCAGCAGCCGCCGAGGGACCTACGAGCAGTACTTC
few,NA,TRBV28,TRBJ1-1,CASSLLGLEAFF,TGTGCCAGCAGTTTACTGGGGCTAGAAGCTTTCTTT
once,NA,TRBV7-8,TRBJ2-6,CASRSGRDGSRGAGANVLTF,TGTGCCAGCAGATCTGGACGAGATGGTTCTAGGGGGGCTGGGGCCAACGTCCTGACTTTC
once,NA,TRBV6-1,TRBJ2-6,CASSERGQFTTGANVLTF,TGTGCCAGCAGTGAAAGAGGACAATTCACGACTGGGGCCAACGTCCTGACTTTC
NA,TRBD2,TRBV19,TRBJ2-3,CASSIMWASGRSTDTQYF,TGTGCCAGTAGTATAATGTGGGCTAGCGGGAGGAGCACAGATACGCAGTATTTT
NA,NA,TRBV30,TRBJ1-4,CAWDPGQANEKLFF,TGTGCCTGGGATCCGGGACAAGCTAATGAAAAACTGTTTTTT
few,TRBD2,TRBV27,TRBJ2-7,CASSPGLGREAYEQYF,TGTGCCAGCAGCCCTGGGTTGGGGCGGGAGGCCTACGAGCAGTACTTC
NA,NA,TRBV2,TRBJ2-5,CASSRAGKETQYF,TGTGCCAGCAGCCGGGCAGGGAAAGAGACCCAGTACTTC
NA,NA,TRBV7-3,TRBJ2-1,CASSSPGLPGNEQFF,TGTGCCAGCAGCTCACCGGGACTCCCAGGGAATGAGCAGTTCTTC
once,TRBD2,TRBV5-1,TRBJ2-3,CASRRLAGVGADTQYF,TGCGCCAGCAGGCGACTAGCGGGGGTCGGGGCAGATACGCAGTATTTT
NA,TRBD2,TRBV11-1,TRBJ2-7,CASSLGTSGVEQYF,TGTGCCAGCAGCTTGGGGACTAGTGGTGTCGAGCAGTACTTC
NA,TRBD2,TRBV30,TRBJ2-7,CACSGRGSSYEQYF,TGTGCCTGTTCCGGGAGGGGGAGCTCCTACGAGCAGTACTTC
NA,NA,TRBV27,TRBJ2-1,CASSFSQTGRVNNEQFF,TGTGCCAGCAGTTTTTCCCAGACAGGGAGGGTGAACAATGAGCAGTTCTTC
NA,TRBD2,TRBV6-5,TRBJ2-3,CASSETSGRADTQYF,TGTGCCAGCAGCGAGACTAGCGGGAGGGCGGATACGCAGTATTTT
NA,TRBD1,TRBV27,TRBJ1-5,CASLPTGGHSNQPQHF,TGTGCCAGCCTGCCGACAGGGGGCCATAGCAATCAGCCCCAGCATTTT
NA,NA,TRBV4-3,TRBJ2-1,CASSQGTAPRFLEQFF,TGCGCCAGCAGCCAAGGGACAGCCCCTAGATTTCTTGAGCAGTTCTTC
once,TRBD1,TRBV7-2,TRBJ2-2,CASSLTQGSGELFF,TGTGCCAGCAGCTTAACACAGGGGTCGGGGGAGCTGTTTTTT
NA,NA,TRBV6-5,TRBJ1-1,CASSQPTGGNTEAFF,TGTGCCAGCAGTCAGCCGACAGGAGGGAACACTGAAGCTTTCTTT
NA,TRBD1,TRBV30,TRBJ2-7,CAWSGWTGGDEQYF,TGTGCCTGGAGTGGTTGGACAGGGGGCGACGAGCAGTACTTC
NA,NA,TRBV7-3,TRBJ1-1,CASSQNTGEHTEAFF,TGTGCCAGCAGCCAGAATACCGGGGAACACACTGAAGCTTTCTTT
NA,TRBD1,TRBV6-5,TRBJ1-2,CASSSRTGGFYGYTF,TGTGCCAGCAGTTCCCGGACAGGGGGGTTCTATGGCTACACCTTC
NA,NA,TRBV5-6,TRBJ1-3,CASSFFSGLFSGNTIYF,TGTGCCAGCAGCTTCTTTAGTGGACTCTTCTCTGGAAACACCATATATTTT
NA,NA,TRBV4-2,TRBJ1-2,CASSQFSGSMIDGYTF,TGTGCCAGCAGCCAATTCTCGGGGTCGATGATAGATGGCTACACCTTC
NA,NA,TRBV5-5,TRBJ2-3,CASSLGLSRDRTDTQYF,TGTGCCAGCAGCTTGGGCCTCTCCCGGGACCGTACAGATACGCAGTATTTT
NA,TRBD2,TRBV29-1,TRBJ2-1,CSVEKRGGLAGMNEQFF,TGCAGCGTTGAAAAAAGGGGAGGGCTAGCGGGGATGAATGAGCAGTTCTTC
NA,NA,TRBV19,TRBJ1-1,CASSIKWGTEAFF,TGTGCCAGTAGTATCAAATGGGGCACTGAAGCTTTCTTT
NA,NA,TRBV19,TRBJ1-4,CASSIAAEKLFF,TGTGCCAGTAGTATAGCGGCCGAAAAACTGTTTTTT
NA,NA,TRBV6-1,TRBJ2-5,CASSERLLQETQYF,TGTGCCAGCAGTGAACGGCTCCTACAAGAGACCCAGTACTTC
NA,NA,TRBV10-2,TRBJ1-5,CASSGVTLDQPQHF,TGCGCCAGCAGTGGCGTGACACTGGATCAGCCCCAGCATTTT